The next 21 T cell receptor beta chains were all read from a single sample in a study of blood T cell repertoires in COVID-19 (dated by TCRdb to 2018 to 2020). Libraries came from the immunoSEQ multiplex PCR assay. In its TCRdb copy, this immuneACCESS table keeps in-frame sequences only and misses some clones. Where compared with another copy, unresolved V genes explain less than half of these, and the others have no known cause. Present in this sample are around 22,000 clones, over 80% of which were seen just once. The ten largest clones take up less than 30% of the sample. Material for sequencing was peripheral blood. The receptors derive from a human donor with active COVID-19. The donor label of this sample is uncertain.

The genes are TRBV9 and TRBJ2-5; TRBD2 aligns across 10 bases. The CDR3 totals 17 residues. Germline CDR1 SGDLS, CDR2 YYNGEE. Unmatched junction bases numbered 14, after V lost 4 bases and J lost 5 bases. Written as DNA, the CDR3 is TGTGCCAGCAGCCCGGGGCATCCGGGACTAGCGACGGAGACCCAGTACTTC. This gives the protein CASSPGHPGLATETQYF.

The gene calls are TRBV4-2 and TRBJ1-5; 7 nucleotides align to TRBD1. Germline V CDR1 and CDR2: LGHNA, YNFKEQ. After removal of 5 bases from V and 2 bases from J, the junction contained 3 bases not matched to a gene. This CDR3 is 14 amino acids long. DNA of the CDR3: TGTGCCAGCAGCTCGGGGACAGGCAATCAGCCCCAGCATTTT. The encoded protein is CASSSGTGNQPQHF.

The rearrangement uses TRBV19 and TRBJ2-3; a possible D gene is TRBD1 (6 bases). V was cut by 2 bases and J by 0 bases, with 12 bases left in between. The CDR3 is 16 amino acids. Germline V lookup: CDR1 LNHDA, CDR2 SQIVND (reference sequence). The CDR3 spells CASSINRATSTDTQYF. The CDR3 region has the DNA TGTGCCAGTAGTATAAACAGGGCGACTAGCACAGATACGCAGTATTTT.

The chain employs TRBV19 and TRBJ2-1; TRBD2 matches 10 bases. The J segment lost 4 bases and the V segment lost 0 bases, leaving 3 bases of the junction unmatched. The CDR3 contains 16 residues. Germline assignment: CDR1 LNHDA and CDR2 SQIVND (reference sequence). The CDR3 reads CASSIEAGGAYNEQFF. In nucleotides, the CDR3 is TGTGCCAGTAGTATAGAAGCGGGAGGGGCGTACAATGAGCAGTTCTTC.

J is TRBJ2-1 and V is TRBV5-4; possible D gene TRBD1, 6 bases. V was clipped by 4 bases and J by 9 bases, with 17 bases between them. There are 14 residues in the CDR3. CDR1 is SGHNT, CDR2 YYREEE, per germline (reference sequence). DNA of the CDR3: TGTGCCAGCAGCCAGGGACAAAACCCGGCTGAGCAGTTCTTC. Translating it yields CASSQGQNPAEQFF. Combining the CDR3 with reference TRBV5-4 and TRBJ2-1 gives the whole variable domain ETGVTQSPTHLIKTRGQQVTLRCSSQSGHNTVSWYQQALGQGPQFIFQYYREEENGRGNFPPRFSGLQFPNYSSELNVNALELDDSALYLCASSQGQNPAEQFFGPGTRLTVL.

This chain joins TRBV4-1 and TRBJ1-4; D perhaps matches TRBD1 (5 bases). CDR3 length equals 15 residues. V lost 1 base and J lost 7, with 13 bases in between. Germline CDR1 MGHRA, CDR2 YSYEKL. CDR3 sequence: CASSQGGGRVEKLFF. In DNA form, the CDR3 reads TGCGCCAGCAGCCAAGGGGGGGGTCGGGTTGAAAAACTGTTTTTT.

Written as DNA, the CDR3 is TGTGCCAGTAGTATGGGGGCAGGGGGCACAGATACGCAGTATTTT. It codes for CASSMGAGGTDTQYF. V usage is TRBV19 and J usage is TRBJ2-3, with D possibly matching TRBD1 (6 bases). CDR3 length: 15 residues. CDR1 and CDR2 from the germline V gene are LNHDA and SQIVND (reference sequence). V lost 3 bases and J 1 base, leaving 11 bases between the germline ends.

The rearrangement joins TRBV5-6 to TRBJ2-3; TRBD2 matches 10 bases. The CDR3 covers 16 residues. Germline V gene lookup returns CDR1 SGHDT and CDR2 YYEEEE. V lost 4 bases, J lost 0 bases, and 5 bases stayed unmatched. Written as DNA, the CDR3 is TGTGCCAGCAGCCCCACTAGCGGGGTAAGCACAGATACGCAGTATTTT. This gives the protein CASSPTSGVSTDTQYF.

This chain links TRBV2 with TRBJ2-5; a weak D match, TRBD1 (7 bases). V lost 2 bases and J 7 bases, leaving 11 bases between the germline ends. This CDR3 region has 13 residues. Germline CDR1 and CDR2: SNHLY and FYNNEI. Here the CDR3 reads CASSESQGGTQYF. The CDR3 DNA reads TGTGCCAGCAGTGAATCCCAGGGGGGGACCCAGTACTTC.

This chain joins TRBV3-1 (or the pseudogene TRBV3-2) and TRBJ2-7; 12 positions agree with TRBD2. The CDR3 totals 16 residues. CDR1 and CDR2 from the germline V gene are LGHDT and YNNKEL (reference sequence). J lost 6 bases, V lost 4 bases, and 10 bases had no gene match. CDR3 nucleotides: TGTGCCAGCAGCCTCTCGACTAGCGGGGGCCTGGGCGAGCAGTACTTC. Protein: CASSLSTSGGLGEQYF.

This chain connects TRBV6-2 or TRBV6-3 to TRBJ1-5, with D unclear. V was shortened by 0 bases and J by 4 bases, with 10 bases between the two germline ends. CDR1 and CDR2 (germline): MNHEY, SVGEGT. The CDR3 spans 15 residues. The CDR3 loop reads CASSYSGGRNQPQHF. The CDR3 DNA reads as TGTGCCAGCAGTTACTCAGGAGGGCGGAATCAGCCCCAGCATTTT.

J is TRBJ1-1 and V is TRBV18; D not resolved. The CDR3 covers 13 residues. Trimming took off 5 bases at V and 7 bases at J, with 14 bases between the two ends. In germline, CDR1 is KGHSH, CDR2 LQKENI. The CDR3, as DNA: TGTGCCAGCTCAAGCCGACGGGAGAATGAAGCTTTCTTT. Protein sequence: CASSSRRENEAFF.

The CDR3 coding sequence is TGTGCCATCAGCGCGGGGGAGCAAGAGACCCAGTACTTC. Amino acid sequence: CAISAGEQETQYF. The rearrangement joins TRBV10-3 to TRBJ2-5, with 7 bases matching TRBD2. V lost 6 bases and J lost 2; bases outside the gene matches: 3. The CDR3 runs to 13 residues. Germline V gene sequence: CDR1 ENHRY, CDR2 SYGVKD.

In this sample, this clone turned up once. The CDR3 is CATSRVLNTEAFF. CDR3 nucleotides: TGTGCCACCAGCAGAGTATTGAACACTGAAGCTTTCTTT. V is TRBV15 and J is TRBJ1-1, with unresolved D. CDR1 LNHNV and CDR2 YYDKDF come from the germline V gene (reference sequence). Trimming stripped 1 base from V and 0 bases from J, with 3 bases between. The CDR3 is 13 residues long.

V is TRBV7-9 and J is TRBJ2-3; 10 bases fit TRBD2. V was pared by 4 bases and J by 0 bases, with 4 bases of the junction left unmatched. Germline loops: CDR1 SEHNR, CDR2 FQNEAQ (reference sequence). This CDR3 is 16 amino acids long. CDR3 in amino acids: CASSSGLAASTDTQYF. In nucleotides, the CDR3 is TGTGCCAGCAGCTCAGGACTAGCGGCTAGCACAGATACGCAGTATTTT.

This clone occurred once. The chain recombines TRBV19 with TRBJ1-5, with D possibly matching TRBD1 (5 bases). CDR1 LNHDA and CDR2 SQIVND come from the germline V gene (reference sequence). The CDR3 is made up of 13 amino acids. Trimming removed 5 bases from V and 7 bases from J, with 12 bases in between. This chain's CDR3 is CASSQGITQPQHF. The CDR3 DNA is TGTGCCAGTAGTCAGGGTATAACCCAGCCCCAGCATTTT. The entire variable domain, with the rest obtained from reference TRBV19 and TRBJ1-5, is as follows: DGGITQSPKYLFRKEGQNVTLSCEQNLNHDAMYWYRQDPGQGLRLIYYSQIVNDFQKGDIAEGYSVSREKKESFPLTVTSAQKNPTAFYLCASSQGITQPQHFGDGTRLSIL.

The chain links TRBV19 to TRBJ2-3, with 12 bases that match TRBD1. CDR3 size: 14 residues. Germline CDR1 is LNHDA and CDR2 is SQIVND (reference sequence). V was clipped by 8 bases and J by 5 bases; unmatched bases: 5. This chain's CDR3 is CASQRDRGQDTQYF. The CDR3 nucleotides read TGTGCCAGTCAACGGGACAGGGGGCAAGATACGCAGTATTTT.

This clone has a handful of counts. The chain links TRBV11-3 to TRBJ2-7; TRBD2 agrees at 11 bases. The CDR3 consists of 16 residues. With V trimmed by 5 bases and J by 3 bases, 9 bases remained unmatched. In germline, CDR1 is SGHNT, CDR2 YENEEA. CDR3 sequence (DNA): TGTGCCAGCAGCGCGGGGACTAGCGGCAACTTCTACGAGCAGTACTTC. It translates to CASSAGTSGNFYEQYF.

The gene calls are TRBV6-5 and TRBJ2-7; 7 bases fit TRBD1. The CDR3 covers 14 residues. The V gene's germline CDR1 is MNHEY and CDR2 SVGAGI. The junction had 4 bases not matched to a gene; V was cut back by 2 bases and J by 3 bases. CDR3 sequence (DNA): TGTGCCAGCAGTTACGGAAGACAGGGCTACGAGCAGTACTTC. Residues: CASSYGRQGYEQYF.

The chain joins TRBV21-1 to TRBJ1-1; the table's D call of TRBD1 was not tested on the DNA. TRBV21-1 is a pseudogene segment. The CDR3 runs to 15 residues. The CDR3, as DNA: TGTGCCAGCAGCAAAGGGGCAGGGGAGAACACTGAAGCTTTCTTT. Protein: CASSKGAGENTEAFF.

The rearrangement uses TRBV5-4 and TRBJ1-2; D may be TRBD1 (6 bases). Per the germline V gene, CDR1 is SGHNT and CDR2 is YYREEE (reference sequence). This CDR3 contains 14 residues. The V end lost 4 bases, the J end lost 0 bases, and 10 bases lay between the germline ends. DNA for the CDR3: TGTGCCAGCAGCCGTGAGGGGGCTAACTATGGCTACACCTTC. This translates into CASSREGANYGYTF.